This TCR beta chain was documented in a study of metastatic and nonmetastatic thyroid tumors. This clone occurred a few times. Looked up from germline, CDR1 is MNHEY and CDR2 is SMNVEV (reference sequence). The CDR3 totals 13 residues. The junction had 9 bases not matched to a gene; V was cut back by 6 bases and J by 8 bases. Via MiXCR, TCRdb re-called the PCR reads. In the table there are 26,000 or so clones, approximately 15% of which are singletons. No patient had received any treatment before thyroid surgery. The V call is TRBV27, the J call TRBJ1-2; TRBD1 aligns across 7 bases. Sequencing was carried out using blood. This TCR came from a female donor with papillary thyroid cancer or a benign thyroid nodule (not recorded which). Some clones in this sample may be carry-over from other donors' samples. The CDR3 DNA is TGTGCCAGCAGGCGTGACAGGGTCGAAGGCTACACCTTC. Residues: CASRRDRVEGYTF.